The rows below give T cell receptor beta chains drawn from one sample of a study of blood T cell repertoires in COVID-19. Clones were sequenced by immunoSEQ multiplex PCR, and TCRdb holds only the in-frame ones, with some missing. The data contain fewer than 200,000 clones, roughly 80% of them singletons. The sample consisted of peripheral blood. These receptors originate from a woman aged 80 or over with COVID-19, enrolled during active disease. Both conserved end residues are trimmed from each CDR3.

j_call | v_call | cdr3_aa
TRBJ1-1 | TRBV27 | ASSRRVGTEAF
TRBJ2-1 | TRBV24-1 | ATSDPGLAHNEQF
TRBJ2-7 | TRBV6-5 | ASRSSTGAPYEQY
TRBJ2-7 | TRBV18 | ASSPPTPSGRGYEQY
TRBJ2-1 | TRBV27 | ASSLAGTSVNEQF
TRBJ1-2 | TRBV4-1 | ASSLQPDRTFYGYT
TRBJ1-5 | TRBV4-1 | ASSQPDRGGLDQH
TRBJ2-7 | TRBV14 | ASSHEQSSYEQY
TRBJ1-1 | TRBV2 | ASPYIDRDSQNTEAF
TRBJ1-2 | TRBV7-2 | ASSTGPNYGYT
TRBJ1-2 | TRBV9 | ASSVVGPGGYGYT
TRBJ1-6 | TRBV7-2 | ASSSVRVSPLH
TRBJ1-2 | TRBV10-3 | AISESLNSNYGYT
TRBJ2-3 | TRBV3-1/TRBV3-2 | ASSQREPYTDTQY
TRBJ2-7 | TRBV15 | TRGTGGPYEQY
TRBJ1-2 | TRBV5-4 | ASSFGTQGYT
TRBJ2-3 | TRBV7-9 | ASSLVGSRATADTQY
TRBJ2-1 | TRBV7-9 | ASSWAGNNEQF
TRBJ1-2 | TRBV5-1 | ASSLDPGTGSSGYT
TRBJ2-3 | TRBV5-1 | ASSGGLTSTDTQY
TRBJ2-1 | TRBV5-5 | ASSLSGTIAGEQF
TRBJ1-5 | TRBV10-3 | AINDRGRNQPQH
TRBJ1-6 | TRBV6-5 | ASRGQGLNSPLH
TRBJ2-1 | TRBV9 | ASSVEPIAGGQF
TRBJ2-1 | TRBV11-1 | ASSHRDRYFNEQF
TRBJ1-2 | TRBV18 | ASSPVAARGPLGGYT
TRBJ2-1 | TRBV6-6 | ASRGELAGSNEQF
TRBJ2-1 | TRBV18 | ASSPYRQGDEQF
TRBJ2-7 | TRBV5-6 | ASSLNYRGFDEQY
TRBJ1-2 | TRBV6-5 | ASRSTGANYGYT
TRBJ2-1 | TRBV7-2 | ASSQPAAPVALNEQF
TRBJ2-1 | TRBV11-2 | ASSLAPGGSSYNEQF
TRBJ1-1 | TRBV7-9 | ASSLIITGTLKAF
TRBJ2-1 | TRBV5-1 | ASRVKLPGQNNEQF
TRBJ1-2 | TRBV15 | ATSRDTAGNGYT
TRBJ1-2 | TRBV5-1 | ASSLEPGTAYGYT
TRBJ2-1 | TRBV3-1/TRBV3-2 | ASSQDRRTRWIFGQF
TRBJ2-1 | TRBV29-1 | SGQTVGGYNEQF
TRBJ2-7 | TRBV28 | ASSLLDRAHEQY
TRBJ2-1 | TRBV19 | ASSSYRGGNLNNEQF
TRBJ2-7 | TRBV24-1 | ATSESGGMAYEQY
TRBJ1-5 | TRBV27 | ATGRGSEGNQPQH
TRBJ2-1 | TRBV28 | ASRTQDNEQF
TRBJ1-1 | TRBV28 | ASSLYAGSGGWGTEAF
TRBJ1-2 | TRBV25-1 | ASSDPGTEFNYGYT
TRBJ2-7 | TRBV6-2/TRBV6-3 | ASSGTTGTPPYEQY
TRBJ1-5 | TRBV27 | ASSFGDQPQH
TRBJ2-7 | TRBV9 | ASSVEGAGGIHYEQY
TRBJ2-1 | TRBV29-1 | SARTSGINEQF
TRBJ2-7 | TRBV7-6 | ASSLGQPYSYEQY
TRBJ2-7 | TRBV7-2 | ASSSSGEQY
TRBJ1-4 | TRBV28 | ASSFRGISDP
TRBJ1-3 | TRBV3-1/TRBV3-2 | ASSQQGGGNTIY
TRBJ2-1 | TRBV19 | ASSATLRGVKNEQF
TRBJ1-4 | TRBV11-3 | ASSLRTGQGGKLF